A single sample is the source of the 21 T cell receptor beta chains below, sequenced in a study of molecular identifiers for immune sequencing clone quantification. TCRdb analysed the PCR reads with MiXCR anew, one entry per CDR3 protein. This table has roughly 90,000 distinct CDR3 sequences, roughly 20% appearing once. The sequenced sample consisted of naive CD8+ T cells from blood, with Jurkat cell RNA spiked in. Documented subset: FACS-sorted CD8+CD4-CCR7+CD45RA+ naive T cells. The receptors shown here come from a human donor in good health. Some libraries in this study had Jurkat cell RNA spiked in.

This clonotype was counted a few times. The J gene is TRBJ2-3, the V gene TRBV4-3, with 12 nucleotides matching TRBD2. This CDR3 is built from 17 residues. From germline, CDR1 is LGHNA and CDR2 YSLEER. Germline trimming cut 0 bases from V and 2 bases from J; bases unmatched to any gene: 3. The CDR3: CASSQDWTSGNTDTQYF. The CDR3 nucleotides read TGCGCCAGCAGCCAAGATTGGACTAGCGGGAACACAGATACGCAGTATTTT.

This clonotype was counted ten times or more. This chain uses TRBV5-4 with TRBJ1-6; maybe TRBD1 (5 bases). Trimming removed 0 bases at V and 9 bases at J, with 16 bases between. The CDR3 has 16 residues. In germline, CDR1 is SGHNT, CDR2 YYREEE (reference sequence). Here the CDR3 reads CASSLGLPGPSSPLHF. The CDR3 coding sequence is TGTGCCAGCAGCTTGGGTTTACCGGGACCAAGTTCACCCCTCCACTTT.

This clonotype showed up many times. The J gene is TRBJ2-1, the V gene TRBV4-1; possible D gene TRBD2, 5 bases. V lost 3 bases to trimming and J lost 8 bases, with 11 bases between them. The CDR3 covers 13 residues. Germline V gene lookup returns CDR1 MGHRA and CDR2 YSYEKL. Here the CDR3 reads CASSQEEGDEQFF. The CDR3 region has the DNA TGCGCCAGCAGCCAGGAAGAGGGAGATGAGCAGTTCTTC.

This clonotype occurred many times. The rearrangement joins TRBV12-3 or TRBV12-4 to TRBJ2-2; D gene ambiguous. Trimming took 3 bases from V and 2 from J, leaving 16 bases between them. This CDR3 comprises 17 residues. The CDR3 nucleotides are TGTGCCAGCAGTTTGAATGCGGCCACAGTCAACACCGGGGAGCTGTTTTTT. This translates into CASSLNAATVNTGELFF.

This clonotype was found many times. The chain uses TRBV7-2 and TRBJ2-5, with 10 bases that match TRBD2. Germline assignment: CDR1 SGHTA and CDR2 FQGNSA. Germline trimming cut 3 bases from V and 4 bases from J; bases unmatched to any gene: 14. The CDR3 sequence is 18 residues long. CDR3 DNA: TGTGCCAGCAGCTTTCTAGCGGGGGTAATAAGGGGAGGAGAGACCCAGTACTTC. The encoded protein is CASSFLAGVIRGGETQYF. The full variable domain, its missing parts supplied by reference TRBV7-2 and TRBJ2-5, is GAGVSQSPSNKVTEKGKDVELRCDPISGHTALYWYRQSLGQGLEFLIYFQGNSAPDKSGLPSDRFSAERTGGSVSTLTIQRTQQEDSAVYLCASSFLAGVIRGGETQYFGPGTRLLVL.

The J gene is TRBJ2-4, the V gene TRBV28, with D perhaps matching TRBD1 or TRBD2 (5 bases each). V dropped 3 bases and J dropped 0 bases, with 9 bases sitting between them. The germline V gene encodes CDR1 MDHEN and CDR2 SYDVKM. The CDR3 runs to 15 residues. CDR3 residues: CASSFRGVAKNIQYF. The DNA of the CDR3 is TGTGCCAGCAGTTTTCGGGGCGTAGCCAAAAACATTCAGTACTTC.

In this sample, this clonotype turned up many times. V is TRBV6-5 and J is TRBJ2-7; 10 bases match TRBD1. V shed 5 bases, J shed 4 bases, and the junction held 8 bases outside the gene matches. Germline loops: CDR1 MNHEY, CDR2 SVGAGI. This CDR3 is 15 amino acids long. CDR3 sequence: CASSPEGQGLYEQYF. CDR3 DNA: TGTGCCAGCAGTCCCGAGGGACAGGGGCTTTACGAGCAGTACTTC.

Notes on this clonotype: A much larger clone is a single base away; this may be a read error. The chain's CDR3 is CAGSLGDGQGITGELFF. As DNA, the CDR3 is TGTGCCGGCAGCTTAGGGGACGGACAGGGGATCACCGGGGAGCTGTTTTTT. V gene TRBV7-9 combines with J gene TRBJ2-2, with 9 bases aligning to TRBD1. Germline CDR1 is SEHNR and CDR2 is FQNEAQ (reference sequence). This CDR3 is 17 amino acids long. Drawing the rest from reference TRBV7-9 and TRBJ2-2, the complete variable domain is DTGVSQNPRHKITKRGQNVTFRCDPISEHNRLYWYRQTLGQGPEFLTYFQNEAQLEKSRLLSDRFSAERPKGSFSTLEIQRTEQGDSAMYLCAGSLGDGQGITGELFFGEGSRLTVL.

This clonotype appeared a few times. This may come from a read error, since a much larger clone is one base off. The V call is TRBV28, the J call TRBJ2-7, with TRBD2 matching 12 bases. Germline loops: CDR1 MDHEN, CDR2 SYDVKM. This CDR3 has 19 amino acids. This CDR3 is CASSLIPTSGRKPPYELYF. The CDR3, as DNA: TGTGCCAGCAGTTTGATCCCGACTAGCGGGAGAAAACCCCCCTACGAGCTGTACTTC. Looking up the rest from reference TRBV28 and TRBJ2-7 gives the full variable domain: DVKVTQSSRYLVKRTGEKVFLECVQDMDHENMFWYRQDPGLGLRLIYFSYDVKMKEKGDIPEGYSVSREKKERFSLILESASTNQTSMYLCASSLIPTSGRKPPYELYFGPGTRLTVT.

The sample holds many counts of this clonotype. One end of the junction does not line up with germline, which may come from a read error. V and J are TRBV6-2 or TRBV6-3 and TRBJ1-5; D unresolved. Germline values: CDR1 MNHEY, CDR2 SVGEGT. The CDR3 is 15 residues long. The DNA for the CDR3 is TGTGCCACCAGTCCCTCAATCTATAGCAATCAGCCCCAGCATTTT. As protein: CATSPSIYSNQPQHF.

This clonotype was seen at least ten times. This sequence joins TRBV30 and TRBJ1-1, with D maybe TRBD1 (5 bases). Trimming took 2 bases from V and 1 from J, leaving 8 bases between them. This CDR3 has 13 amino acids. Germline loops: CDR1 GTSNPN, CDR2 SVGIG (reference sequence). CDR3 nucleotides: TGTGCCTGGAGTTCGGGGCGGAACACTGAAGCTTTCTTT. Translating it yields CAWSSGRNTEAFF.

Turning to this clonotype: A single base separates this from a much larger clone, so it may be a read error. The chain recombines TRBV28 with TRBJ1-5, with D hard to call. Trimming left V 6 bases short and J 9 bases short, with 15 bases between. The CDR3 is 13 residues long. Germline V gene data show CDR1 as MDHEN and CDR2 as SYDVKM. CDR3 nucleotides: TGTGCCAGCAGCCAACGACTTCCTCGGCCCCAGCATTTT. This encodes CASSQRLPRPQHF.

There are many counts of this clonotype. V and J are TRBV24-1 and TRBJ2-1; D may be TRBD1 or TRBD2 (5 bases each). Germline V gene sequence: CDR1 KGHDR, CDR2 SFDVKD. V was pared by 9 bases and J by 7 bases, with 21 bases between. The CDR3 has 15 residues. The CDR3: CATGQGDPVANEQFF. DNA for the CDR3: TGTGCCACCGGTCAAGGGGACCCGGTCGCGAATGAGCAGTTCTTC.

This clonotype occurred many times. The chain joins TRBV27 to TRBJ2-7; 12 bases are shared with TRBD1. From germline, CDR1 is MNHEY and CDR2 SMNVEV (reference sequence). The CDR3 has 14 residues. V gave up 6 bases and J gave up 6 bases; unmatched junction bases: 6. The CDR3 here is CASSQGQGATEQYF. CDR3 bases: TGTGCCAGCAGCCAGGGACAGGGGGCGACCGAGCAGTACTTC.

V is TRBV13 and J is TRBJ2-3; maybe TRBD2 (5 bases). CDR1 and CDR2 from the germline V gene are PRHDT and FYEKMQ (reference sequence). The CDR3 length is 16 residues. V lost 0 bases to trimming and J lost 2 bases, with 12 bases between them. DNA of the CDR3: TGTGCCAGCAGCTTAGGAGCGGCAGGACTCACAGATACGCAGTATTTT. This encodes CASSLGAAGLTDTQYF.

This clonotype appeared many times. The rearrangement joins TRBV9 to TRBJ2-7; a weak D match, TRBD2 (5 bases). V was trimmed by 0 bases and J by 1 base, leaving 5 bases between them. CDR3 length equals 13 residues. The germline V gene has CDR1 SGDLS and CDR2 YYNGEE. CDR3 nucleotide sequence: TGTGCCAGCAGCGTAGGGACTTCCTACGAGCAGTACTTC. This codes for CASSVGTSYEQYF. The whole variable domain, filled in from reference TRBV9 and TRBJ2-7, reads DSGVTQTPKHLITATGQRVTLRCSPRSGDLSVYWYQQSLDQGLQFLIQYYNGEERAKGNILERFSAQQFPDLHSELNLSSLELGDSALYFCASSVGTSYEQYFGPGTRLTVT.

Ten or more counts support this clonotype. V usage is TRBV19 and J usage is TRBJ2-3, with 7 bases matching TRBD2. V was pared by 4 bases and J by 0 bases, with 4 bases of the junction left unmatched. This CDR3 has 15 amino acids. CDR1 is LNHDA, CDR2 SQIVND, per germline (reference sequence). The CDR3 DNA reads TGTGCCAGTAGTACTCTAGCGGCTAGCACAGATACGCAGTATTTT. It translates to CASSTLAASTDTQYF.

The V and J genes are TRBV3-1 and TRBJ2-7; D is unresolved. Germline lookup yields CDR1 LGHDT and CDR2 YNNKEL (reference sequence). The CDR3 is 14 amino acids. The ends were cut back, 1 base at V and 3 bases at J, with 10 bases in the middle. In DNA, the CDR3 is TGTGCCAGCAGCCAAGGGTCCGGTGACTACGAGCAGTACTTC. This translates into CASSQGSGDYEQYF.

This clonotype has ten or more counts. The genes are TRBV25-1 and TRBJ2-5; TRBD1 or TRBD2 may be the D gene (5 bases each). The V and J ends lost 2 bases and 0 bases respectively, with 13 bases between them. The CDR3 consists of 16 residues. Germline assignment: CDR1 MGHDK and CDR2 SYGVNS. The CDR3 sequence: CASSEGGVVDQETQYF. The CDR3 DNA is TGTGCCAGCAGTGAAGGGGGTGTGGTGGACCAAGAGACCCAGTACTTC.

This clonotype was seen many times. This sequence joins TRBV7-6 and TRBJ2-7; no definite D call. CDR3 length: 12 amino acids. The V and J ends lost 5 bases and 4 bases respectively, with 9 bases between them. Germline V gene lookup returns CDR1 SGHVS and CDR2 FNYEAQ. DNA of the CDR3: TGTGCCAGCAGCCCCACGGGTTACGAGCAGTACTTC. It is translated as CASSPTGYEQYF.

The chain couples TRBV28 to TRBJ2-2, with 10 positions matching TRBD2. Germline loops: CDR1 MDHEN, CDR2 SYDVKM. The CDR3 is made up of 18 amino acids. Trimming removed 2 bases from V and 6 bases from J; junction bases left unmatched: 12. CDR3 sequence reads: CASSLRLAGASGSGELFF. Here the CDR3 DNA reads TGTGCCAGCAGTTTACGGCTAGCGGGAGCATCAGGGTCCGGGGAGCTGTTTTTT. Drawing the rest from reference TRBV28 and TRBJ2-2, the complete variable domain is DVKVTQSSRYLVKRTGEKVFLECVQDMDHENMFWYRQDPGLGLRLIYFSYDVKMKEKGDIPEGYSVSREKKERFSLILESASTNQTSMYLCASSLRLAGASGSGELFFGEGSRLTVL.